The clone carrying this T cell receptor beta chain has only a few counts. The method was immunoSEQ multiplex PCR; TCRdb's version includes in-frame clones alone and lacks a portion of them. In the table there are 150,000 to 200,000 clones, 85% to 95% of which are singletons. The record originates from a study of T cell responses to AZD1222 COVID-19 vaccine. The receptor was isolated from an adult in good health. Material: peripheral blood, obtained on day 0 of AZD1222 vaccination.

CDR3: CASSLTGDSGNTIYF. CDR3 in DNA: TGTGCCAGCAGTCTTACAGGGGACTCTGGAAACACCATATATTTT. This sequence joins TRBV27 and TRBJ1-3, with 7 nucleotides matching TRBD1. Per germline, CDR1 MNHEY and CDR2 SMNVEV (reference sequence). Germline trimming cut 5 bases from V and 0 bases from J; bases unmatched to any gene: 4. There are 15 residues in the CDR3.